This entry lists 29 T cell receptor beta chains sequenced from one sample in a study of CD8 T cells in Susac syndrome. Random hexamers were used to reverse transcribe the RNA input (about 0.45 to 1 ug). TCRdb ran MiXCR on the immunoSEQ multiplex PCR reads and lists one entry per CDR3 protein. The repertoire holds 150,000 to 200,000 distinct CDR3 sequences, with approximately 94% as singletons. The sequenced sample consisted of CD4+ T cells from PBMCs. These receptors all stem from a human donor with multiple sclerosis.

This clonotype was recorded once. The chain joins TRBV18 to TRBJ1-3; D ambiguous. Germline CDR1 KGHSH, CDR2 LQKENI. The V and J ends lost 0 bases and 2 bases respectively, with 5 bases between them. The CDR3 length is 14 residues. The CDR3 here is CASSPPPTGNTIYF. CDR3 nucleotides: TGTGCCAGCTCACCACCGCCAACTGGAAACACCATATATTTT.

This chain uses TRBV24-1 with TRBJ2-5, with 9 positions matching TRBD1. Germline-derived CDR1 and CDR2 are KGHDR and SFDVKD. Losses at the gene ends were 3 bases for V and 4 bases for J; bases not matched to a gene: 2. There are 14 residues in the CDR3. The CDR3 protein is CATSDRTGAETQYF. CDR3 nucleotide sequence: TGTGCCACCAGTGATCGGACAGGGGCAGAGACCCAGTACTTC.

Worth noting for this clonotype: The junction departs from the called germline gene at one end, perhaps through a read error. The CDR3 loop reads CAGSQDLGGYGYTF. The CDR3 region has the DNA TGTGCCGGCAGCCAAGATCTCGGGGGCTATGGCTACACCTTC. This chain uses TRBV3-1 with TRBJ1-2; D might be TRBD1 (5 bases). The germline V gene encodes CDR1 LGHDT and CDR2 YNNKEL (reference sequence). The CDR3 is made up of 14 amino acids.

V usage is TRBV20-1 and J usage is TRBJ1-1; no clear D gene. Germline values: CDR1 DFQATT, CDR2 SNEGSKA (reference sequence). The CDR3 contains 14 residues. Trimming pared 6 bases from V and 3 bases from J, leaving 17 bases between. CDR3 amino acids: CSASREGGDTEAFF. DNA for the CDR3: TGCAGTGCCTCCCGGGAGGGAGGAGACACTGAAGCTTTCTTT.

The chain carries TRBV7-2 and TRBJ2-6; possibly TRBD1 for D (5 bases). The V and J ends lost 3 bases and 4 bases respectively, with 13 bases between them. CDR1 is SGHTA, CDR2 FQGNSA, per germline. The CDR3 sequence is 16 residues long. The CDR3 nucleotides are TGTGCCAGCAGCTTGGCAGGGCGATCCGGGGCCAACGTCCTGACTTTC. Amino acid sequence: CASSLAGRSGANVLTF. Together with reference TRBV7-2 and TRBJ2-6, the CDR3 gives the full variable domain: GAGVSQSPSNKVTEKGKDVELRCDPISGHTALYWYRQSLGQGLEFLIYFQGNSAPDKSGLPSDRFSAERTGGSVSTLTIQRTQQEDSAVYLCASSLAGRSGANVLTFGAGSRLTVL.

The V gene is TRBV28, the J gene TRBJ2-3; possibly TRBD1 or TRBD2 for D (5 bases each). CDR1 MDHEN and CDR2 SYDVKM come from the germline V gene. Trimming took 5 bases from V and 3 from J, leaving 18 bases between them. The CDR3 spans 16 residues. CDR3: CASSPPSGRGTDTQYF. CDR3 bases: TGTGCCAGCAGTCCTCCATCAGGGAGAGGGACAGATACGCAGTATTTT. Based on the CDR3 plus reference TRBV28 and TRBJ2-3, the full variable domain is DVKVTQSSRYLVKRTGEKVFLECVQDMDHENMFWYRQDPGLGLRLIYFSYDVKMKEKGDIPEGYSVSREKKERFSLILESASTNQTSMYLCASSPPSGRGTDTQYFGPGTRLTVL.

The V and J genes are TRBV7-7 and TRBJ2-5; tentative D call: TRBD2 (6 bases). The V and J ends lost 2 bases and 5 bases respectively, with 18 bases between them. CDR3 length equals 16 residues. Per germline, CDR1 SSHAT and CDR2 FNYEAQ (reference sequence). The CDR3 spells CASSLRPGLRVETQYF. The DNA of the CDR3 is TGTGCCAGCAGCTTAAGGCCGGGACTCAGAGTGGAGACCCAGTACTTC.

This sequence joins TRBV29-1 and TRBJ1-1; no definite D call. This CDR3 comprises 13 residues. CDR1 is SQVTM and CDR2 is ANQGSEA in the germline V gene. Trimming removed 6 bases from V and 1 base from J, with 12 bases in between. CDR3 amino acids: CSVVRTSNTEAFF. The CDR3, as DNA: TGCAGCGTGGTGAGGACCTCGAACACTGAAGCTTTCTTT.

J is TRBJ2-1 and V is TRBV30; D is possibly TRBD1 (6 bases). The V end lost 4 bases, the J end lost 6 bases, and 10 bases lay between the germline ends. CDR3 length: 12 amino acids. Germline V gene data show CDR1 as GTSNPN and CDR2 as SVGIG (reference sequence). The CDR3 here is CAWTGESNEQFF. The DNA for the CDR3 is TGTGCCTGGACAGGGGAAAGCAATGAGCAGTTCTTC.

This chain links TRBV5-1 with TRBJ2-7; no clear D gene. The germline CDR1 and CDR2 sequences are SGHRS and YFSETQ. The CDR3 length is 12 residues. Trimming cost V 1 base and J 3 bases, with 5 bases left between them. This CDR3 is CASSLNVYEQYF. The CDR3 DNA reads TGCGCCAGCAGCTTGAACGTCTACGAGCAGTACTTC.

The CDR3: CASSWRGAEAFF. CDR3 coding DNA: TGTGCCAGCAGTTGGCGGGGGGCTGAAGCTTTCTTT. The chain couples TRBV12-3 or TRBV12-4 to TRBJ1-1, with a possible D match to TRBD1 (5 bases). The CDR3 has 12 residues. V shed 4 bases and J shed 6 bases, with 9 bases lying between them.

The chain combines TRBV4-1 with TRBJ1-5; a possible D gene is TRBD1 (5 bases). The CDR3 extends over 14 amino acids. The germline V gene encodes CDR1 MGHRA and CDR2 YSYEKL. The germline V and J ends were trimmed by 4 bases and 7 bases, with 14 bases remaining between them. CDR3 sequence (DNA): TGCGCCAGCAGCCGGAGCCGGGGGTCCCAGCCCCAGCATTTT. Its translation is CASSRSRGSQPQHF.

The rearrangement links TRBV6-2 or TRBV6-3 to TRBJ2-3, with D uncertain. V shed 6 bases and J shed 1 base, with 8 bases lying between them. The CDR3 loop spans 13 amino acids. CDR1 and CDR2 (germline): MNHEY, SVGEGT. The CDR3 DNA follows: TGTGCCAGCAGAGACCCGGGCACAGATACGCAGTATTTT. This encodes CASRDPGTDTQYF.

This clonotype showed up just once. The chain couples TRBV7-9 to TRBJ2-5; D is uncertain. Trimming removed 5 bases from V and 3 bases from J, with 13 bases in between. CDR1 is SEHNR and CDR2 is FQNEAQ in the germline V gene (reference sequence). The CDR3 spans 14 residues. CDR3 sequence reads: CASSPHSLKETQYF. In nucleotides, the CDR3 is TGTGCCAGCAGCCCCCACAGCTTGAAAGAGACCCAGTACTTC.

The chain has TRBV20-1 and TRBJ1-2, with a possible D match to TRBD1 (5 bases). This CDR3 spans 13 amino acids. V gave up 0 bases and J gave up 8 bases, with 13 bases separating them. CDR1 DFQATT and CDR2 SNEGSKA come from the germline V gene (reference sequence). The CDR3 loop reads CSAREGGTVGYTF. The CDR3 DNA sequence: TGCAGTGCTAGAGAGGGTGGGACTGTGGGCTACACCTTC.

This clonotype was seen just once. This chain joins TRBV10-1 and TRBJ2-2; D is uncertain. Germline CDR1 WNHNN, CDR2 SYGVQD (reference sequence). The CDR3 consists of 12 residues. Trimming shortened V by 3 bases and J by 6 bases, and 5 bases separated the two germline ends. CDR3: CASSDMAGELFF. For the CDR3, the DNA is TGCGCCAGCAGTGACATGGCCGGGGAGCTGTTTTTT.

This chain links TRBV30 with TRBJ1-5, with D perhaps matching TRBD1 (6 bases). V was cut by 5 bases and J by 11 bases, with 13 bases left in between. This CDR3 is 11 amino acids long. Looked up from germline, CDR1 is GTSNPN and CDR2 is SVGIG (reference sequence). The CDR3 region has the DNA TGTGCCTGGGGTAACAGGGTGGCCCAGCATTTT. This encodes CAWGNRVAQHF. The entire variable domain, with the rest obtained from reference TRBV30 and TRBJ1-5, is as follows: SQTIHQWPATLVQPVGSPLSLECTVEGTSNPNLYWYRQAAGRGLQLLFYSVGIGQISSEVPQNLSASRPQDRQFILSSKKLLLSDSGFYLCAWGNRVAQHFGDGTRLSIL.

In regard to this clonotype: Compared with germline, one end of the junction differs, possibly owing to a read error. The chain employs TRBV30 and TRBJ2-5, with a possible D match to TRBD1 (6 bases). Germline CDR1 and CDR2: GTSNPN and SVGIG (reference sequence). CDR3 length equals 11 residues. Here the CDR3 reads CAWSQGAGVNF. The CDR3 DNA reads TGTGCCTGGAGTCAAGGGGCAGGGGTTAACTTC.

The rearrangement uses TRBV20-1 and TRBJ1-5; tentatively, D is TRBD1 (6 bases). The CDR3 totals 14 residues. Germline CDR1 and CDR2: DFQATT and SNEGSKA (reference sequence). V was trimmed by 0 bases and J by 7 bases, leaving 13 bases between them. CDR3 sequence (DNA): TGCAGTGCTAGAGATCCAGGGGTGGACCAGCCCCAGCATTTT. This sequence encodes CSARDPGVDQPQHF.

This clonotype was recorded a few times. The CDR3 here is CASSPPRGQETQYF. CDR3 nucleotide sequence: TGTGCCAGCTCACCCCCCAGGGGACAAGAGACCCAGTACTTC. The chain employs TRBV18 and TRBJ2-5; possibly TRBD1 for D (6 bases). V shed 3 bases and J shed 2 bases, with 10 bases lying between them. The CDR3 runs to 14 residues. Germline V gene data show CDR1 as KGHSH and CDR2 as LQKENI.

This rearrangement joins TRBV4-1 to TRBJ1-1; 8 bases fit TRBD1. Germline trimming cut 3 bases from V and 5 bases from J; bases unmatched to any gene: 8. The CDR3 has 15 amino acids. Per the germline V gene, CDR1 is MGHRA and CDR2 is YSYEKL. The DNA for the CDR3 is TGCGCCAGCAGCCACCCGACAGGGGCCCGGACTGAAGCTTTCTTT. The encoded protein is CASSHPTGARTEAFF.

This chain joins TRBV5-4 and TRBJ2-7; D possibly matches TRBD1 or TRBD2 (5 bases each). Trimming took 1 base from V and 5 from J, leaving 10 bases between them. CDR1 is SGHNT and CDR2 is YYREEE in the germline V gene (reference sequence). The CDR3 runs to 13 residues. CDR3 sequence: CASSLPGSDEQYF. The CDR3 region has the DNA TGTGCCAGCAGCTTGCCAGGGAGCGACGAGCAGTACTTC.

The rearrangement joins TRBV29-1 to TRBJ1-2; 7 bases align to TRBD1. This CDR3 region has 11 residues. Germline assignment: CDR1 SQVTM and CDR2 ANQGSEA. The J segment lost 2 bases and the V segment lost 8 bases, leaving 2 bases of the junction unmatched. This CDR3 is CSSTGNYGYTF. The CDR3 coding sequence is TGCAGCTCGACAGGGAACTATGGCTACACCTTC. The whole variable domain, remainder taken from reference TRBV29-1 and TRBJ1-2, is SAVISQKPSRDICQRGTSLTIQCQVDSQVTMMFWYRQQPGQSLTLIATANQGSEATYESGFVIDKFPISRPNLTFSTLTVSNMSPEDSSIYLCSSTGNYGYTFGSGTRLTVV.

The chain uses TRBV20-1 and TRBJ2-2, with 7 bases fitting TRBD1. J lost 2 bases, V lost 3 bases, and 9 bases had no gene match. The CDR3 contains 16 residues. Germline V lookup: CDR1 DFQATT, CDR2 SNEGSKA (reference sequence). The CDR3 is CSARTSGQRNTGELFF. Written as DNA, the CDR3 is TGCAGTGCTAGGACCTCGGGACAGAGAAACACCGGGGAGCTGTTTTTT.

This clonotype was seen more than once but under ten times. For the CDR3, the DNA is TGTGCCAGTAGTTCTCTAGCGGCATCCTACAATGAGCAGTTCTTC. Amino acids: CASSSLAASYNEQFF. This chain joins TRBV19 and TRBJ2-1; 7 bases agree with TRBD2. From germline, CDR1 is LNHDA and CDR2 SQIVND (reference sequence). The CDR3 consists of 15 residues. Losses at the gene ends were 5 bases for V and 1 base for J; bases not matched to a gene: 5.

This chain connects TRBV7-2 to TRBJ2-1, with 7 positions matching TRBD2. V shed 4 bases and J 8 bases; nucleotides not matched to a gene: 8. The CDR3 is made up of 14 amino acids. Germline V gene sequence: CDR1 SGHTA, CDR2 FQGNSA. The CDR3, as DNA: TGTGCCAGCAGCTGGGGCGGAACTAGCGATGAGCAGTTCTTC. This codes for CASSWGGTSDEQFF.

The V call is TRBV3-1, the J call TRBJ1-2; 10 bases line up with TRBD1. The germline CDR1 and CDR2 sequences are LGHDT and YNNKEL (reference sequence). This CDR3 contains 15 residues. The junction had 6 bases not matched to a gene; V was cut back by 3 bases and J by 5 bases. This chain's CDR3 is CASSQGSGQGYGYTF. The CDR3 DNA reads as TGTGCCAGCAGCCAGGGGTCGGGACAGGGGTATGGCTACACCTTC.

This clonotype is a singleton in its sample. The gene calls are TRBV7-6 and TRBJ2-6, with D unclear. V gave up 5 bases and J gave up 1 base, with 9 bases separating them. CDR1 is SGHVS and CDR2 is FNYEAQ in the germline V gene. The CDR3 contains 15 residues. CDR3 residues: CASSVTVSGANVLTF. In nucleotides, the CDR3 is TGTGCCAGCAGCGTCACGGTGTCTGGGGCCAACGTCCTGACTTTC.

This clonotype has a single count. The chain combines TRBV5-1 with TRBJ1-2, with 9 bases that match TRBD1. Germline CDR1 reads SGHRS; CDR2 reads YFSETQ. CDR3 size: 15 residues. V lost 2 bases to trimming and J lost 10 bases; unmatched junction nucleotides: 12. The CDR3 DNA reads as TGCGCCAGCAGCTTATTGGGACAGGGACAGGCTTTCTACACCTTC. Residues: CASSLLGQGQAFYTF. Using reference TRBV5-1 and TRBJ1-2 for the parts outside the CDR3, the full variable domain is KAGVTQTPRYLIKTRGQQVTLSCSPISGHRSVSWYQQTPGQGLQFLFEYFSETQRNKGNFPGRFSGRQFSNSRSEMNVSTLELGDSALYLCASSLLGQGQAFYTFGSGTRLTVV.